This TCR beta chain was profiled in a study of shared clonotypes between healthy human individuals. Repertoires were generated with immunoSEQ multiplex PCR, while TCRdb's copy carries only in-frame clones and drops some. The sample lists under 2,500,000 clones, around 95% occurring once. Study-wide results and caveats: Blood was the only sampled material, and tissue repertoires likely differ.

This clone was observed a single time. Its target is unknown. Sequenced material: naive CD4+ T cells sorted from blood. This sample's subset: CD45RA+ positively selected. This sequence originates from a man younger than 35 in good health.

The chain's CDR3 is CASSLSTVSTDTQYF. CDR3 nucleotide sequence: TGTGCCAGCAGCTTGTCGACTGTTAGCACAGATACGCAGTATTTT. The chain has TRBV7-2 and TRBJ2-3, with D unclear. There are 15 residues in the CDR3. The ends were cut back, 3 bases at V and 0 bases at J, with 10 bases in the middle. The germline gives CDR1 SGHTA, CDR2 FQGNSA.